Following are 20 T cell receptor beta chains from one sample sequenced in a study of Ad26.COV2.S vaccination and SARS-CoV-2 variants. Treatment defined: roughly 18 received Ad26.COV2.S at low or high dose, single or two shots; a few received placebo; per-sample allocation not given. The investigators took samples on day 63 after the first vaccine or placebo injection. This table comes from immunoSEQ multiplex PCR, and its TCRdb copy is limited to in-frame clones, with some not included. The sample includes about 450,000 clones, 75% to 90% of them seen just once. Sequencing was performed on peripheral blood, taken in a trial of Ad26.COV2.S vaccine versus placebo. These TCRs come from a person between 18 and 65 years old who received the Ad26.COV2.S COVID-19 vaccine or a placebo.

This clone was seen once. This rearrangement joins TRBV19 to TRBJ1-2; no firm D call. Germline-derived CDR1 and CDR2 are LNHDA and SQIVND (reference sequence). V lost 1 base, J lost 8 bases, and 14 bases lay in between. CDR3 length: 14 residues. The CDR3 DNA reads as TGTGCCAGTAGTATAGGGCCGTTAGAGGGAGGCTACACCTTC. It codes for CASSIGPLEGGYTF.

As regards this clone: The sample carries other DNA sequences with the same CDR3. This chain links TRBV5-4 with TRBJ2-2; 7 bases align to TRBD1. The germline gives CDR1 SGHNT, CDR2 YYREEE (reference sequence). Germline trimming cut 2 bases from V and 0 bases from J; bases unmatched to any gene: 1. The CDR3 is 15 amino acids. CDR3 coding DNA: TGTGCCAGCAGCTTAGGGGGCGCGAACACCGGGGAGCTGTTTTTT. Its protein is CASSLGGANTGELFF.

The rearrangement links TRBV18 to TRBJ2-3; D gene ambiguous. Between the trimmed V and J ends, which lost 3 bases and 0 bases, there was a span of 7 bases. The CDR3 runs to 14 residues. Per the germline V gene, CDR1 is KGHSH and CDR2 is LQKENI. CDR3 sequence: CASSPVLSTDTQYF. In DNA form, the CDR3 reads TGTGCCAGCTCACCTGTCTTAAGCACAGATACGCAGTATTTT.

The chain carries TRBV15 and TRBJ1-2; TRBD1 matches 7 bases. J gave up 6 bases and V 3 bases, and 10 bases lay outside the gene matches. Germline V gene lookup returns CDR1 LNHNV and CDR2 YYDKDF (reference sequence). The length of the CDR3 is 15 residues. The CDR3 bases are TGTGCCACCAGCAGGGACCCTCACAGGGGTAATGGCTACACCTTC. Translating it yields CATSRDPHRGNGYTF.

V usage is TRBV7-3 and J usage is TRBJ2-1; TRBD1 agrees at 8 bases. Germline CDR1 reads SGHTA; CDR2 reads FQGTGA. The J segment lost 5 bases and the V segment lost 8 bases, leaving 5 bases of the junction unmatched. The CDR3 is 13 residues long. The CDR3 region is CASRQGMNNEQFF. The CDR3 DNA reads TGTGCCAGCCGACAGGGGATGAACAATGAGCAGTTCTTC.

The chain links TRBV24-1 to TRBJ2-1; 7 nucleotides align to TRBD2. The V gene's germline CDR1 is KGHDR and CDR2 SFDVKD. V shed 0 bases, J shed 3 bases, and the junction held 4 bases outside the gene matches. This CDR3 contains 16 residues. The CDR3 region is CATSDLRPSGYNEQFF. For the CDR3, the DNA is TGTGCCACCAGTGATTTGAGGCCTAGCGGCTACAATGAGCAGTTCTTC.

The gene calls are TRBV6-2 or TRBV6-3 and TRBJ2-3; 11 nucleotides align to TRBD2. Germline CDR1 is MNHEY and CDR2 is SVGEGT. V lost 4 bases, J lost 1 base, and 4 bases stayed unmatched. The length of the CDR3 is 16 residues. The CDR3 coding sequence is TGTGCCAGCAGTTCCCCGGGACTAGCGGGCACAGATACGCAGTATTTT. Translation: CASSSPGLAGTDTQYF.

The rearrangement joins TRBV13 to TRBJ2-7, with TRBD1 matching 11 bases. Germline trimming cut 1 base from V and 7 bases from J; bases unmatched to any gene: 6. The CDR3 sequence is 15 residues long. The germline CDR1 and CDR2 sequences are PRHDT and FYEKMQ (reference sequence). The CDR3 region is CASSLAGQGAWEQYF. The CDR3 bases are TGTGCCAGCAGCTTAGCCGGACAGGGGGCTTGGGAGCAGTACTTC.

The chain employs TRBV5-6 and TRBJ2-5; D not resolved. Trimming took 0 bases from V and 5 from J, leaving 8 bases between them. CDR1 is SGHDT and CDR2 is YYEEEE in the germline V gene. The CDR3 totals 13 residues. DNA for the CDR3: TGTGCCAGCAGCTTGGCAAGCGCTGAGACCCAGTACTTC. Translation gives CASSLASAETQYF.

The rearrangement links TRBV7-9 to TRBJ2-3; weak D call: TRBD2 (7 bases). Looked up from germline, CDR1 is SEHNR and CDR2 is FQNEAQ (reference sequence). V was shortened by 0 bases and J by 0 bases, with 13 bases between the two germline ends. The CDR3 contains 17 residues. The CDR3 sequence is CASSLAAGRGSTDTQYF. The CDR3 nucleotides are TGTGCCAGCAGCTTAGCGGCTGGGAGGGGGAGCACAGATACGCAGTATTTT.

V and J are TRBV18 and TRBJ2-7; the D gene is possibly TRBD1 (6 bases). Trimming took 2 bases from V and 5 from J, leaving 16 bases between them. Germline V gene lookup returns CDR1 KGHSH and CDR2 LQKENI. The CDR3 contains 15 residues. CDR3 region: CASSPIGTGPHEQYV. The CDR3 bases are TGTGCCAGCTCACCAATTGGTACAGGGCCCCACGAGCAGTACGTC.

The chain employs TRBV4-3 and TRBJ1-5, with D uncertain. Germline V gene lookup returns CDR1 LGHNA and CDR2 YSLEER. The CDR3 length is 15 residues. The V and J ends lost 0 bases and 16 bases respectively, with 22 bases between them. The CDR3 bases are TGCGCCAGCAGCCAAGATCGAAGGCCCCTCCACGCGCAACATTTT. Encoded protein: CASSQDRRPLHAQHF.

The sample holds a few counts of this clone. The chain recombines TRBV4-2 with TRBJ1-1, with D possibly being TRBD1 (5 bases). V dropped 1 base and J dropped 6 bases, with 9 bases sitting between them. The germline gives CDR1 LGHNA, CDR2 YNFKEQ. This CDR3 contains 13 residues. CDR3 sequence (DNA): TGTGCCAGCAGCCAAGCAGGGATTGCTGAAGCTTTCTTT. As protein: CASSQAGIAEAFF.

J is TRBJ1-1 and V is TRBV6-1; the match to TRBD1 covers 7 bases. Per germline, CDR1 MNHNS and CDR2 SASEGT. The V segment lost 6 bases and the J segment 0 bases; nucleotides outside the gene matches: 13. The CDR3 contains 17 residues. CDR3 coding DNA: TGTGCCAGCAGGGAACACCGGGACAGATGGATGAACACTGAAGCTTTCTTT. Its translation is CASREHRDRWMNTEAFF.

This clone was counted between two and nine times. CDR3 protein: CASRPDSYEQYF. As DNA, the CDR3 is TGTGCCAGCAGGCCGGACAGCTACGAGCAGTACTTC. The V call is TRBV28, the J call TRBJ2-7; tentative D call: TRBD1 (6 bases). Germline lookup yields CDR1 MDHEN and CDR2 SYDVKM. V lost 6 bases to trimming and J lost 3 bases, with 9 bases between them. The CDR3 has 12 residues.

The chain recombines TRBV5-6 with TRBJ2-3; D tentatively reads TRBD1 or TRBD2 (6 bases each). The CDR3 totals 13 residues. Per the germline V gene, CDR1 is SGHDT and CDR2 is YYEEEE. The V end lost 3 bases, the J end lost 6 bases, and 11 bases lay between the germline ends. CDR3 protein: CASSSWGADTQYF. CDR3 nucleotide sequence: TGTGCCAGCAGCTCCTGGGGGGCTGATACGCAGTATTTT.

The chain links TRBV2 to TRBJ2-2; D unresolved. V shed 7 bases and J shed 6 bases, with 18 bases lying between them. Germline V gene sequence: CDR1 SNHLY, CDR2 FYNNEI. The CDR3 sequence is 15 residues long. CDR3 region: CASTPTSRASGELFF. In DNA form, the CDR3 reads TGTGCCAGCACTCCGACCAGCCGTGCCTCCGGGGAGCTGTTTTTT.

This sequence joins TRBV18 and TRBJ2-1; a possible D gene is TRBD2 (5 bases). This CDR3 region has 15 residues. From germline, CDR1 is KGHSH and CDR2 LQKENI. Between the trimmed V and J ends, which lost 3 bases and 3 bases, there was a span of 12 bases. The CDR3 nucleotides are TGTGCCAGCTCACCGACCTCGACTAACTACAATGAGCAGTTCTTC. It translates to CASSPTSTNYNEQFF.

The CDR3, as DNA: TGTGCCAGTAGTAAAGCGGGTAGCACAGATACGCAGTATTTT. Protein sequence: CASSKAGSTDTQYF. V and J are TRBV19 and TRBJ2-3, with D tentatively TRBD2 (6 bases). Deletions cut 4 bases from V and 0 bases from J, with 8 bases between. The CDR3 spans 14 residues. Germline lookup yields CDR1 LNHDA and CDR2 SQIVND (reference sequence).

CDR3 loop: CASSPQGVSEAFF. The CDR3 DNA sequence: TGCGCCAGCAGCCCGCAGGGGGTTTCTGAAGCTTTCTTT. The rearrangement uses TRBV5-1 and TRBJ1-1; 7 bases agree with TRBD1. With 4 bases clipped from V and 6 bases from J, the junction kept 6 bases outside the gene matches. The CDR3 loop spans 13 amino acids. Germline CDR1 SGHRS, CDR2 YFSETQ. The full variable domain, in which reference TRBV5-1 and TRBJ1-1 provide the parts outside the CDR3, is KAGVTQTPRYLIKTRGQQVTLSCSPISGHRSVSWYQQTPGQGLQFLFEYFSETQRNKGNFPGRFSGRQFSNSRSEMNVSTLELGDSALYLCASSPQGVSEAFFGQGTRLTVV.